These 9 T cell receptor beta chains share one sample of origin, sequenced in a study of control samples from healthy donors and cancer patients. Clones were sequenced by immunoSEQ multiplex PCR, and TCRdb holds only the in-frame ones, with some missing. The data hold about 77,000 clones, with approximately 92% observed a single time. The source material was blood. These receptors were taken from a woman aged 55-70 years in good health.

The genes are TRBV28 and TRBJ1-6; weak D call: TRBD1 (5 bases). This CDR3 has 15 residues. Germline CDR1 MDHEN, CDR2 SYDVKM. The V gene lost 8 bases and the J gene lost 5 bases, with 16 bases spanning the gap. The CDR3 bases are TGTGCCAGCCAGGACTTGACAGAGGATAATTCACCCCTCCACTTT. Translation: CASQDLTEDNSPLHF. The full variable domain, its missing parts supplied by reference TRBV28 and TRBJ1-6, is DVKVTQSSRYLVKRTGEKVFLECVQDMDHENMFWYRQDPGLGLRLIYFSYDVKMKEKGDIPEGYSVSREKKERFSLILESASTNQTSMYLCASQDLTEDNSPLHFGNGTRLTVT.

The V call is TRBV19, the J call TRBJ2-7, with 8 nucleotides matching TRBD2. V gave up 7 bases and J gave up 2 bases; unmatched junction bases: 13. Germline V CDR1 and CDR2: LNHDA, SQIVND (reference sequence). The CDR3 sequence is 16 residues long. CDR3 DNA sequence: TGTGCCAGTACTCCCGGAAGCGGGAGTGTGGCCTACGAGCAGTACTTC. It translates to CASTPGSGSVAYEQYF.

This clone was observed a handful of times. This chain connects TRBV7-9 to TRBJ2-7; a weak D match, TRBD1 (5 bases). The CDR3 consists of 12 residues. V was cut by 3 bases and J by 9 bases, with 12 bases left in between. CDR1 and CDR2 (germline): SEHNR, FQNEAQ (reference sequence). The CDR3 reads CASSFDSQWQYF. CDR3 sequence (DNA): TGTGCCAGCAGCTTTGACAGCCAATGGCAGTACTTC.

This clone showed up just a few times. J is TRBJ1-2 and V is TRBV4-2; D perhaps matches TRBD1 (5 bases). The CDR3 consists of 13 residues. Germline lookup yields CDR1 LGHNA and CDR2 YNFKEQ. The V and J ends lost 0 bases and 4 bases respectively, with 6 bases between them. The CDR3 bases are TGTGCCAGCAGCCAAGACAGGGTCTATGGCTACACCTTC. It is translated as CASSQDRVYGYTF.

This chain joins TRBV5-5 and TRBJ2-1, with no clear D. The V gene's germline CDR1 is SGHKS and CDR2 YYEKEE (reference sequence). Trimming shortened V by 4 bases and J by 2 bases, and 13 bases separated the two germline ends. The CDR3 has 15 residues. CDR3 sequence reads: CASSQDPTTYNEQFF. The CDR3 coding sequence is TGTGCCAGCAGCCAAGACCCCACAACCTACAATGAGCAGTTCTTC.

J is TRBJ1-1 and V is TRBV5-1; 9 positions agree with TRBD1. Germline-derived CDR1 and CDR2 are SGHRS and YFSETQ. This CDR3 region has 15 residues. After removal of 4 bases from V and 7 bases from J, the junction contained 11 bases not matched to a gene. DNA of the CDR3: TGCGCCAGCAGCCAAAATACAGGGGGCGCGGGTGAAGCTTTCTTT. This translates into CASSQNTGGAGEAFF.

The V gene is TRBV6-5, the J gene TRBJ1-2, with TRBD1 identical over 9 bases. The V gene end was trimmed by 6 bases and the J gene end by 4 bases; junction bases not matched to a gene: 9. CDR1 is MNHEY and CDR2 is SVGAGI in the germline V gene. The CDR3 sequence is 15 residues long. CDR3 nucleotides: TGTGCCAGCAGGCGGACAGGGGACGTAGGCTATGGCTACACCTTC. Translating it yields CASRRTGDVGYGYTF.

This sequence joins TRBV7-2 and TRBJ2-3; 9 nucleotides match TRBD1. CDR1 is SGHTA and CDR2 is FQGNSA in the germline V gene. The V segment lost 1 base and the J segment 1 base; nucleotides outside the gene matches: 9. The CDR3 is 18 amino acids. CDR3 nucleotides: TGTGCCAGCAGCTTAGTTGGAACAGGGGGCGCCCGCACAGATACGCAGTATTTT. It codes for CASSLVGTGGARTDTQYF.

V is TRBV3-1 (or the pseudogene TRBV3-2) and J is TRBJ1-6, with D unclear. CDR3 length: 13 residues. Germline V CDR1 and CDR2: LGHDT, YNNKEL (reference sequence). The ends were cut back, 2 bases at V and 10 bases at J, with 9 bases in the middle. CDR3 sequence (DNA): TGTGCCAGCAGCCAAAACGGAGGCTCACCCCTCCACTTT. Translating it yields CASSQNGGSPLHF.